The next 14 T cell receptor beta chains were all read from a single sample in a study of blood T cell repertoires in COVID-19. The table came from immunoSEQ multiplex PCR; TCRdb's copy has only in-frame clones and leaves some out. The table records a few hundred thousand clones, approximately 86% of them present only once. Sequencing was done on a sample of peripheral blood. The receptor source for this set is a woman in her 70s with active or convalescent COVID-19.

The chain uses TRBV5-6 and TRBJ1-1; D gene ambiguous. V lost 1 base and J lost 6, with 7 bases in between. This CDR3 spans 12 amino acids. The V gene's germline CDR1 is SGHDT and CDR2 YYEEEE. The CDR3 nucleotides read TGTGCCAGCAGCTTGACTAGCGCTGAAGCTTTCTTT. It yields the protein CASSLTSAEAFF.

This clone has only a few counts. The gene calls are TRBV27 and TRBJ1-2, with D uncertain. The CDR3 is 11 residues long. Germline V gene lookup returns CDR1 MNHEY and CDR2 SMNVEV (reference sequence). The V end lost 10 bases, the J end lost 2 bases, and 8 bases lay between the germline ends. CDR3 in amino acids: CATGINYGYTF. For the CDR3, the DNA is TGTGCCACGGGGATAAACTATGGCTACACCTTC.

This clone was counted between two and nine times. The V gene is TRBV4-3, the J gene TRBJ1-2, with TRBD1 identical over 8 bases. Trimming took 2 bases from V and 5 from J; bases not matched to a gene: 25. There are 21 residues in the CDR3. Germline V lookup: CDR1 LGHNA, CDR2 YSLEER. The CDR3 DNA is TGCGCCAGCAGCCAAAAGACTGGGCCAGGGGGCGGACTAGGAACGCTTTATGGCTACACCTTC. Its protein is CASSQKTGPGGGLGTLYGYTF.

The gene calls are TRBV5-6 and TRBJ2-7; tentatively, D is TRBD2 (7 bases). The V gene lost 7 bases and the J gene lost 4 bases, with 24 bases spanning the gap. Germline V gives CDR1 SGHDT, CDR2 YYEEEE. This CDR3 has 16 amino acids. The chain's CDR3 is CASSGRAGALPYEQYF. The CDR3 bases are TGTGCCAGCTCCGGTAGGGCGGGGGCGCTCCCGTACGAGCAGTACTTC.

This clone was observed a single time. The chain combines TRBV24-1 with TRBJ1-4; no firm D call. Germline V lookup: CDR1 KGHDR, CDR2 SFDVKD. V lost 4 bases and J 10 bases, leaving 15 bases between the germline ends. The CDR3 sequence is 14 residues long. This CDR3 reads CATSDWRSPGKLFF. The CDR3 bases are TGTGCCACCAGTGACTGGCGCAGCCCGGGAAAACTGTTTTTT.

The V gene is TRBV20-1, the J gene TRBJ1-1, with TRBD1 as a possible D gene (5 bases). Trimming left V 3 bases short and J 1 base short, with 12 bases between. The CDR3 sequence is 14 residues long. Germline V gene data show CDR1 as DFQATT and CDR2 as SNEGSKA (reference sequence). CDR3 DNA: TGCAGTGCTAGTGGGGCCGTATCGAACACTGAAGCTTTCTTT. Translating it yields CSASGAVSNTEAFF.

The CDR3 DNA follows: TGTGCCAGCAGTGAAGGTCCAGGTCTGGATGACTATGGCTACACCTTC. It encodes CASSEGPGLDDYGYTF. V gene TRBV6-1 combines with J gene TRBJ1-2; D uncertain. CDR1 and CDR2 (germline): MNHNS, SASEGT. Trimming pared 1 base from V and 3 bases from J, leaving 15 bases between. The CDR3 is made up of 16 amino acids.

The chain employs TRBV7-8 and TRBJ1-2; D is uncertain. The V gene's germline CDR1 is SGHVS and CDR2 FQNEAQ. This CDR3 is 15 amino acids long. The V gene lost 5 bases and the J gene lost 6 bases, with 19 bases spanning the gap. The CDR3 reads CASSPNTGEVHGYTF. In nucleotides, the CDR3 is TGTGCCAGCAGCCCCAACACCGGGGAGGTTCATGGCTACACCTTC.

CDR3 nucleotides: TGTGCCAGCAGCTTAACGGGGGTAGAGGGCTACACCTTC. Translating it yields CASSLTGVEGYTF. This chain links TRBV7-9 with TRBJ1-2; perhaps TRBD1 as D (5 bases). In germline, CDR1 is SEHNR, CDR2 FQNEAQ (reference sequence). CDR3 length: 13 amino acids. With 2 bases removed from V and 8 bases from J, the gap between germline ends came to 12 bases.

V gene TRBV4-3 combines with J gene TRBJ1-2; 8 bases match TRBD1. This CDR3 has 18 amino acids. Looked up from germline, CDR1 is LGHNA and CDR2 is YSLEER. V dropped 0 bases and J dropped 8; count of bases not matched to a gene: 17. For the CDR3, the DNA is TGCGCCAGCAGCCAAGATCTCGCAGATGTCCAGGGGGCGCGGGGCTACACCTTC. Translating gives CASSQDLADVQGARGYTF.

The chain is built from TRBV5-1 and TRBJ1-4; 8 bases fit TRBD1. The CDR3 consists of 14 residues. Germline values: CDR1 SGHRS, CDR2 YFSETQ. After removal of 3 bases from V and 8 bases from J, the junction contained 6 bases not matched to a gene. Here the CDR3 reads CASSSVDREEKLFF. As DNA, the CDR3 is TGCGCCAGCAGCTCGGTGGACAGGGAAGAAAAACTGTTTTTT.

V is TRBV14 and J is TRBJ1-1, with 7 nucleotides matching TRBD1. Germline values: CDR1 SGHDN, CDR2 FVKESK. CDR3 length: 13 residues. The V segment lost 8 bases and the J segment 6 bases; nucleotides outside the gene matches: 9. The CDR3 nucleotides read TGTGCCAGCGCCCTTACAGGGGTCGCTGAAGCTTTCTTT. This sequence encodes CASALTGVAEAFF.

The chain joins TRBV6-6 to TRBJ1-1; 8 nucleotides match TRBD1. Germline V CDR1 and CDR2: MNHNY, SVGAGI (reference sequence). This CDR3 region has 14 residues. Trimming at V came to 2 bases and at J to 6 bases, leaving 5 bases not matched to a gene. The CDR3 nucleotides are TGTGCCAGCAGTTACCTGACAGGGGTGGCTGAAGCTTTCTTT. Its translation is CASSYLTGVAEAFF.

In the case of this clone: This sample includes further DNA sequences coding for the same CDR3. The rearrangement joins TRBV5-1 to TRBJ2-7, with a tentative D call TRBD1 (6 bases). The V gene's germline CDR1 is SGHRS and CDR2 YFSETQ. Trimming stripped 4 bases from V and 4 bases from J, with 9 bases between. The CDR3 runs 12 residues. CDR3 residues: CASSLTGYEQYF. The CDR3 coding sequence is TGCGCCAGCAGCCTGACAGGTTACGAGCAGTACTTC.